This entry features one TCR beta chain sequence. Its specificity is unknown. Germline V gene data show CDR1 as LNHDA and CDR2 as SQIVND (reference sequence). The length of the CDR3 is 15 residues. V gave up 2 bases and J gave up 0 bases, with 8 bases separating them. The data belong to a study of radiation and T cells in renal cell carcinoma. Study information: Nephrectomy followed 15 Gy stereotactic body radiation by 4 weeks. The study's findings and limits: From baseline, blood top tumor clonotypes peaked at 2 weeks post-radiation.

Sample time point: blood 2 weeks post-SBRT. Treatment in this sample: 15 Gy SBRT to primary tumor, nephrectomy 4 weeks later. After SBRT, blood was collected at 2 and 4 weeks, plus baseline. This renal cell carcinoma was of the clear cell type. Generated by immunoSEQ multiplex PCR, the TCRdb table keeps only in-frame clones and is missing some. The data contain around 130,000 clones, approximately 90% of them singletons. The chain is built from TRBV19 and TRBJ1-3; no clear D gene. This specimen was blood, taken from a patient whose treatment included radiotherapy and nephrectomy. This clonotype originated in a woman in her 70s with renal cell carcinoma. DNA of the CDR3: TGTGCCAGTAGTATATACCCCCGCTCTGGAAACACCATATATTTT. Encoded protein: CASSIYPRSGNTIYF.